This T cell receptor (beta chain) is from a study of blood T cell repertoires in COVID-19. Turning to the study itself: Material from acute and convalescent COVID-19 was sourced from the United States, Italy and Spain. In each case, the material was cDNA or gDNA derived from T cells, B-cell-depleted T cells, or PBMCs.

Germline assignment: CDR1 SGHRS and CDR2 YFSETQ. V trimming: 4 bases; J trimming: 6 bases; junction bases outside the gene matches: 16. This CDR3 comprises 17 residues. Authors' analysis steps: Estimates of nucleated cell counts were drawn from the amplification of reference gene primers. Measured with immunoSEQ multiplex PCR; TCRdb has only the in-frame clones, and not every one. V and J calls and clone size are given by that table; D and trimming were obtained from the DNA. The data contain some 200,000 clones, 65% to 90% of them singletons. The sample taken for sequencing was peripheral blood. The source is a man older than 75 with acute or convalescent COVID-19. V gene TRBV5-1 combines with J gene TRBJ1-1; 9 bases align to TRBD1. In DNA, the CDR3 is TGCGCCAGCAGCCCCCATCCCCCTGGACAGGGGATCGCTGAAGCTTTCTTT. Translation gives CASSPHPPGQGIAEAFF.